The 13 T cell receptor beta chains below all came from one sample that was sequenced in a study of control samples from healthy donors and cancer patients. Only in-frame clones appear in the TCRdb table, and some are missing; sequencing was by immunoSEQ multiplex PCR. The profile shows about 63,000 clones, approximately 85% of them singletons. Sequencing used blood. The receptors come from a man aged 40-49 years in good health.

This chain links TRBV7-2 with TRBJ2-3, with TRBD2 matching 8 bases. CDR1 SGHTA and CDR2 FQGNSA come from the germline V gene. V trimming: 1 base; J trimming: 1 base; junction bases outside the gene matches: 4. This CDR3 has 16 amino acids. The CDR3 nucleotides are TGTGCCAGCAGCTTAGGGTCACTAGCGGGCACAGATACGCAGTATTTT. It is translated as CASSLGSLAGTDTQYF.

The CDR3 DNA reads TGTGCCAGCAGTTCCGGGCCCAGACTCAACACTGAAGCTTTCTTT. This translates into CASSSGPRLNTEAFF. The chain uses TRBV28 and TRBJ1-1; D call uncertain. Germline lookup yields CDR1 MDHEN and CDR2 SYDVKM. Trimming took 4 bases from V and 2 from J, leaving 14 bases between them. This CDR3 is built from 15 residues.

This rearrangement joins TRBV5-1 to TRBJ1-4, with TRBD1 matching over 8 bases. The germline V gene encodes CDR1 SGHRS and CDR2 YFSETQ. Unmatched junction bases numbered 3, after V lost 0 bases and J lost 8 bases. The CDR3 totals 14 residues. DNA of the CDR3: TGCGCCAGCAGCTTGGGACAGGGGCAGGAAAAACTGTTTTTT. It encodes CASSLGQGQEKLFF.

This clone was recorded only once. The genes are TRBV20-1 and TRBJ1-6; D is undetermined. The CDR3 contains 17 residues. Germline CDR1 and CDR2: DFQATT and SNEGSKA (reference sequence). Trimming shortened V by 3 bases and J by 6 bases, and 21 bases separated the two germline ends. This chain's CDR3 is CSASIMTGLRFNSPLHF. The CDR3 bases are TGCAGTGCTAGTATTATGACGGGGTTAAGATTTAATTCACCCCTCCACTTT.

The chain uses TRBV5-4 and TRBJ1-2; TRBD1 matches 9 bases. Losses at the gene ends were 4 bases for V and 8 bases for J; bases not matched to a gene: 9. The CDR3 consists of 14 residues. CDR1 SGHNT and CDR2 YYREEE come from the germline V gene (reference sequence). The CDR3 region has the DNA TGTGCCAGCAGCACCCGGGACAGGGTAAGGGGCTACACCTTC. Its translation: CASSTRDRVRGYTF.

CDR3 bases: TGCGCCAGCAGCTTGGATGCAGGGGGCTTTCTAGATACGCAGTATTTT. Its translation is CASSLDAGGFLDTQYF. The V call is TRBV5-1, the J call TRBJ2-3, with TRBD1 identical over 8 bases. The CDR3 is 16 amino acids. The germline V gene has CDR1 SGHRS and CDR2 YFSETQ. With V trimmed by 0 bases and J by 5 bases, 8 bases remained unmatched.

The V and J genes are TRBV28 and TRBJ1-5, with D possibly matching TRBD1 (5 bases). The germline gives CDR1 MDHEN, CDR2 SYDVKM. The CDR3 sequence is 13 residues long. V lost 8 bases and J lost 4, with 12 bases in between. The CDR3 DNA sequence: TGTGCCAGCCGGCAGGGCGGTAATCAGCCCCAGCATTTT. Translating it yields CASRQGGNQPQHF.

The V and J genes are TRBV7-2 and TRBJ1-2, with 7 bases aligning to TRBD1. The J segment lost 5 bases and the V segment lost 2 bases, leaving 17 bases of the junction unmatched. The CDR3 sequence is 18 residues long. Germline V gene data show CDR1 as SGHTA and CDR2 as FQGNSA. The CDR3 reads CASSLSSTGTISSYGYTF. The CDR3 nucleotides read TGTGCCAGCAGCTTAAGCTCGACAGGGACGATATCTAGTTATGGCTACACCTTC.

The chain joins TRBV28 to TRBJ1-2; 9 nucleotides align to TRBD1. CDR1 is MDHEN, CDR2 SYDVKM, per germline. The CDR3 has 18 residues. Trimming took 6 bases from V and 4 from J; bases not matched to a gene: 18. DNA of the CDR3: TGTGCCAGCAGCTCGACGGGACAGGGTAGGGTCTTCGTCTATGGCTACACCTTC. Protein product: CASSSTGQGRVFVYGYTF.

This clone was recorded once. The rearrangement joins TRBV5-4 to TRBJ2-2; a possible D gene is TRBD2 (6 bases). The germline V gene encodes CDR1 SGHNT and CDR2 YYREEE (reference sequence). The V end lost 0 bases, the J end lost 4 bases, and 13 bases lay between the germline ends. This CDR3 has 16 amino acids. CDR3 DNA: TGTGCCAGCAGCTTGGGGAGGGGCGGCGGCACCGGGGAGCTGTTTTTT. Protein: CASSLGRGGGTGELFF.

This chain links TRBV11-3 with TRBJ2-5, with D tentatively TRBD1 or TRBD2 (6 bases each). Germline V gene lookup returns CDR1 SGHNT and CDR2 YENEEA. V was shortened by 5 bases and J by 3 bases, with 13 bases between the two germline ends. The CDR3 has 14 residues. CDR3 region: CASSPRRGEETQYF. As DNA, the CDR3 is TGTGCCAGCAGCCCCCGAAGGGGGGAAGAGACCCAGTACTTC.

This chain joins TRBV6-2 or TRBV6-3 and TRBJ1-1; D is unclear. Germline CDR1 MNHEY, CDR2 SVGEGT. This CDR3 has 16 residues. Trimming took 0 bases from V and 0 from J, leaving 11 bases between them. The CDR3 nucleotides read TGTGCCAGCAGTTACTCCGGGCACCTCATGAACACTGAAGCTTTCTTT. Encoded protein: CASSYSGHLMNTEAFF.

The rearrangement joins TRBV7-2 to TRBJ1-5, with D hard to call. Germline loops: CDR1 SGHTA, CDR2 FQGNSA. V dropped 1 base and J dropped 4 bases, with 8 bases sitting between them. CDR3 length: 14 amino acids. The CDR3 reads CASSLGRTNQPQHF. The CDR3 region has the DNA TGTGCCAGCAGCTTAGGTCGGACTAATCAGCCCCAGCATTTT.